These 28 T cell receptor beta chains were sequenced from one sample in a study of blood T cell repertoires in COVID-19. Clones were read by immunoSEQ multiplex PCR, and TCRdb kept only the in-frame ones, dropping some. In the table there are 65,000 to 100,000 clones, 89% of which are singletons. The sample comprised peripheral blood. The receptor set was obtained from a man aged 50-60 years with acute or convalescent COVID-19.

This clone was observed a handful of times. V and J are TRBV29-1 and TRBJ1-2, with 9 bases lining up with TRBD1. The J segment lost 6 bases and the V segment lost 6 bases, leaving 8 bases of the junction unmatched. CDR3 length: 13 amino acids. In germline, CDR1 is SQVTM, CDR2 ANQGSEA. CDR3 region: CSVTYRGLDGYTF. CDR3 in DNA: TGCAGCGTAACCTACAGGGGGCTGGATGGCTACACCTTC.

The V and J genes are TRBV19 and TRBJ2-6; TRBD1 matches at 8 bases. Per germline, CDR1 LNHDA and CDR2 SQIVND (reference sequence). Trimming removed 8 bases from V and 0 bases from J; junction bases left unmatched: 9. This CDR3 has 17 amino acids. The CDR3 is CASSRDRLDSGANVLTF. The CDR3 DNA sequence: TGTGCCAGTTCCAGGGACAGGCTTGACTCTGGGGCCAACGTCCTGACTTTC.

The CDR3 reads CATSDPEETQYF. The DNA of the CDR3 is TGTGCCACCAGTGACCCGGAGGAGACCCAGTACTTC. The rearrangement uses TRBV24-1 and TRBJ2-5; D gene uncertain. CDR3 length: 12 residues. V gave up 4 bases and J gave up 5 bases, with 7 bases separating them. Germline CDR1 is KGHDR and CDR2 is SFDVKD.

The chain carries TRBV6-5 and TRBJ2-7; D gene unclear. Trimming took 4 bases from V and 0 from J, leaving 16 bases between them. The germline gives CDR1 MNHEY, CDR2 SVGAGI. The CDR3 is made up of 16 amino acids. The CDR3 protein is CASSSTSGSSSYEQYV. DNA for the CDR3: TGTGCCAGCAGTTCTACCTCGGGTTCTAGCTCCTACGAGCAGTACGTC.

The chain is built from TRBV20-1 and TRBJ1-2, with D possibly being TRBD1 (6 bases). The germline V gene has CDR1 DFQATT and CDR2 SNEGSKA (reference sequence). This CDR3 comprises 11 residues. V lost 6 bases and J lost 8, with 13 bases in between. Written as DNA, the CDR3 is TGCAGTGCCCCGGGGCAGGGGGGCTACACCTTC. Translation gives CSAPGQGGYTF.

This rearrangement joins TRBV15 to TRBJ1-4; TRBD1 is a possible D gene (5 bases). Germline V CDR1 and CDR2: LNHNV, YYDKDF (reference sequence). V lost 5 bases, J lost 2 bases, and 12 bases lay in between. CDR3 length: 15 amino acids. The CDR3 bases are TGTGCCACCAGCCCACGGACAAATACTAATGAAAAACTGTTTTTT. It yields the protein CATSPRTNTNEKLFF.

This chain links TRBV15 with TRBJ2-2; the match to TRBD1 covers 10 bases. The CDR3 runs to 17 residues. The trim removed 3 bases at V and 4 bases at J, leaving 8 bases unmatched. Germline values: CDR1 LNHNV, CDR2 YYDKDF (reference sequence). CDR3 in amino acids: CATSSLPGQGFTGELFF. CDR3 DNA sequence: TGTGCCACCAGCAGCCTCCCGGGACAGGGGTTCACCGGGGAGCTGTTTTTT.

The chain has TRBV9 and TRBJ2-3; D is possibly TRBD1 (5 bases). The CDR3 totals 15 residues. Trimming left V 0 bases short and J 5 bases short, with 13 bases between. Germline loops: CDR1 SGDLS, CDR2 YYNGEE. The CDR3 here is CASSVEGAAGDTQYF. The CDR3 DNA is TGTGCCAGCAGCGTAGAAGGGGCCGCTGGAGATACGCAGTATTTT.

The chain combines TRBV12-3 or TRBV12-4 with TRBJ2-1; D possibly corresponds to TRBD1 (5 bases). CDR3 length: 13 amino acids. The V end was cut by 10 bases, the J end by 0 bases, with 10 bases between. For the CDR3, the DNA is TGTGCCACCCAGGGTAGCTCCTACAATGAGCAGTTCTTC. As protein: CATQGSSYNEQFF.

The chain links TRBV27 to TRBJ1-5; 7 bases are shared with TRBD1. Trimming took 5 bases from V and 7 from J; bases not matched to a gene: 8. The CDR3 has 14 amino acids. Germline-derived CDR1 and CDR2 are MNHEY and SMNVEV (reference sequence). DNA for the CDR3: TGTGCCAGCAGTCCGACAGGGCCACGCCAGCCCCAGCATTTT. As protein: CASSPTGPRQPQHF.

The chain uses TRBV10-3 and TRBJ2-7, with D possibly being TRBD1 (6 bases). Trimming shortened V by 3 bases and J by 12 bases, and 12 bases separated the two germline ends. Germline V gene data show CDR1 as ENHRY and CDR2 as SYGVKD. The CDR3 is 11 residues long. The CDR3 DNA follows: TGTGCCATCAGTGACTTACAGGGTCCGTACTTC. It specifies CAISDLQGPYF.

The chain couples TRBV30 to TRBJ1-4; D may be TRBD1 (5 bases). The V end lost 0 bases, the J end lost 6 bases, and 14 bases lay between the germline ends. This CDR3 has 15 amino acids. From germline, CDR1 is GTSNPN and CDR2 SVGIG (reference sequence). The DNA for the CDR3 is TGTGCCTGGAGTGTTTTCGGGGGGAGGGATGAAAAACTGTTTTTT. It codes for CAWSVFGGRDEKLFF.

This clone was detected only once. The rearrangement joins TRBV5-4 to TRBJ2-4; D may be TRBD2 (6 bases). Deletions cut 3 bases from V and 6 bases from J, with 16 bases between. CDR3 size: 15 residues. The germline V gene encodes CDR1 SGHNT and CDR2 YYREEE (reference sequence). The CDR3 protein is CASSSPSGVSNIQYF. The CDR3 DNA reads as TGTGCCAGCAGCTCCCCGTCGGGGGTCTCAAACATTCAGTACTTC.

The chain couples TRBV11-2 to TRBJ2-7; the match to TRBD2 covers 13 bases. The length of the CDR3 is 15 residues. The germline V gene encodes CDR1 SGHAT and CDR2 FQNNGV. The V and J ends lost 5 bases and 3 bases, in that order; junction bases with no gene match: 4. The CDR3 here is CASSLTSGGNYEQYF. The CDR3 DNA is TGTGCCAGCAGCCTGACTAGCGGGGGGAACTACGAGCAGTACTTC. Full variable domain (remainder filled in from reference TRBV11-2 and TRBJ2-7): EAGVAQSPRYKIIEKRQSVAFWCNPISGHATLYWYQQILGQGPKLLIQFQNNGVVDDSQLPKDRFSAERLKGVDSTLKIQPAKLEDSAVYLCASSLTSGGNYEQYFGPGTRLTVT.

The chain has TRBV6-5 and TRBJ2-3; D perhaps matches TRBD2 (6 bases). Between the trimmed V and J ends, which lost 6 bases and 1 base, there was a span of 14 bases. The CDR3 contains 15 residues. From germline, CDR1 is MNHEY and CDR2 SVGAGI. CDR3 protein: CASSRPPSGTDTQYF. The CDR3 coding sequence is TGTGCCAGCAGCCGCCCCCCTAGCGGCACAGATACGCAGTATTTT.

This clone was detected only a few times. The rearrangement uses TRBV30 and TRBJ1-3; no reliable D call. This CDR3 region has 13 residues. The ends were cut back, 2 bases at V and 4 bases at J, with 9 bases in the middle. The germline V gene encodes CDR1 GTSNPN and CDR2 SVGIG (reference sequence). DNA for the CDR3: TGTGCCTGGAGTTGGGGAGGGGGAAACACCATATATTTT. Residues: CAWSWGGGNTIYF.

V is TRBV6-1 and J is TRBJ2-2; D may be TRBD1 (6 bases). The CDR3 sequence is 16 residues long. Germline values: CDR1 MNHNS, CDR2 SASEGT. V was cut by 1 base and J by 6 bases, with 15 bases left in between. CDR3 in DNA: TGTGCCAGCAGTGAAGGGTTGGGGGCTGGCGCCGGGGAGCTGTTTTTT. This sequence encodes CASSEGLGAGAGELFF.

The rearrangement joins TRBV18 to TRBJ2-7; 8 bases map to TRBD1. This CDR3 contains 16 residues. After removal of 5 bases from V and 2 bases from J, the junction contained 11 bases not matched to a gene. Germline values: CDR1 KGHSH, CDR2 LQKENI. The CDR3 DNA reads TGTGCCAGCTCAAGTTTAGGACAGGGAAATCCCTACGAGCAGTACTTC. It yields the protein CASSSLGQGNPYEQYF. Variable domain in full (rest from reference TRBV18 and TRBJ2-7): NAGVMQNPRHLVRRRGQEARLRCSPMKGHSHVYWYRQLPEEGLKFMVYLQKENIIDESGMPKERFSAEFPKEGPSILRIQQVVRGDSAAYFCASSSLGQGNPYEQYFGPGTRLTVT.

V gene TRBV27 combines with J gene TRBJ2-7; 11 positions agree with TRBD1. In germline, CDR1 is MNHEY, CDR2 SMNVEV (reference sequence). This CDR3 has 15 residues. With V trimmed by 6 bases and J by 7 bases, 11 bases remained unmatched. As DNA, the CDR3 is TGTGCCAGCAGCGCACCGGACAGGGGGCGAATAGAGCAGTACTTC. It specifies CASSAPDRGRIEQYF.

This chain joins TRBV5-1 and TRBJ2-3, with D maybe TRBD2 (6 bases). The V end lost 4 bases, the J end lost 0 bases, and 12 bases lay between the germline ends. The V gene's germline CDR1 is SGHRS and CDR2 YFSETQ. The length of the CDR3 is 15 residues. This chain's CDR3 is CASSTDGRSTDTQYF. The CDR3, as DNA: TGCGCCAGCAGCACGGATGGGAGGAGCACAGATACGCAGTATTTT. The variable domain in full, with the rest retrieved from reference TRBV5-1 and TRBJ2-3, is KAGVTQTPRYLIKTRGQQVTLSCSPISGHRSVSWYQQTPGQGLQFLFEYFSETQRNKGNFPGRFSGRQFSNSRSEMNVSTLELGDSALYLCASSTDGRSTDTQYFGPGTRLTVL.

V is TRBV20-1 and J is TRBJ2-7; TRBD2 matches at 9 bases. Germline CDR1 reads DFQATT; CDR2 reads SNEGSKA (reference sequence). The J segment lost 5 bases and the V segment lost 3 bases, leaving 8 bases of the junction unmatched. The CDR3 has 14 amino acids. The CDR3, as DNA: TGCAGTGCTAGTGGCGGGGGGGCCTGGGACGAGCAGTACTTC. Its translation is CSASGGGAWDEQYF.

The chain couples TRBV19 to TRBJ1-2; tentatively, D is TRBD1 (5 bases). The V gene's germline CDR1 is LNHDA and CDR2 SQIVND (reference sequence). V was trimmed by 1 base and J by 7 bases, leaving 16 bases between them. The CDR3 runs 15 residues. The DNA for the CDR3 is TGTGCCAGTAGTATAGGGGCAGGGTCCTTCGGTGGCTACACCTTC. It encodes CASSIGAGSFGGYTF. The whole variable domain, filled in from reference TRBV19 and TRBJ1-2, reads DGGITQSPKYLFRKEGQNVTLSCEQNLNHDAMYWYRQDPGQGLRLIYYSQIVNDFQKGDIAEGYSVSREKKESFPLTVTSAQKNPTAFYLCASSIGAGSFGGYTFGSGTRLTVV.

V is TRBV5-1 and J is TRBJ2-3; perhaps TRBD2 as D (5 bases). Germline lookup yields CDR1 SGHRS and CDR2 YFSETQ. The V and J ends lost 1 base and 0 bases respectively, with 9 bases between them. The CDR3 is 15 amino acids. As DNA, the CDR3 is TGCGCCAGCAGCTTGTCTCAGCGGAGCACAGATACGCAGTATTTT. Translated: CASSLSQRSTDTQYF. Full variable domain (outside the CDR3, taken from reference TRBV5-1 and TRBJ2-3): KAGVTQTPRYLIKTRGQQVTLSCSPISGHRSVSWYQQTPGQGLQFLFEYFSETQRNKGNFPGRFSGRQFSNSRSEMNVSTLELGDSALYLCASSLSQRSTDTQYFGPGTRLTVL.

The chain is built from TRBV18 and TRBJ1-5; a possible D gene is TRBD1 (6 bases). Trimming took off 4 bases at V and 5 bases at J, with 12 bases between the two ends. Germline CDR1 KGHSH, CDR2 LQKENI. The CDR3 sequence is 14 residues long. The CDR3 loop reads CASSHRQAHQPQHF. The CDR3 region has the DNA TGTGCCAGCTCACACCGACAGGCCCATCAGCCCCAGCATTTT.

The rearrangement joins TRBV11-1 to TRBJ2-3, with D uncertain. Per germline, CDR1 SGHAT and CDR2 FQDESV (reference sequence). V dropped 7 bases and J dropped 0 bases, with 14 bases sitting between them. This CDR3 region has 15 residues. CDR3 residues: CASNPTVTSTDTQYF. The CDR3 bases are TGTGCCAGCAACCCTACAGTTACTAGCACAGATACGCAGTATTTT.

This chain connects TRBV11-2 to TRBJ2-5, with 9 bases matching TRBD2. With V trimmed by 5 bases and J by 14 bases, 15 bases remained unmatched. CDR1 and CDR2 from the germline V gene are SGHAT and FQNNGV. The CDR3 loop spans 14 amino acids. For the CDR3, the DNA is TGTGCCAGCAGCGAGTCGGCTAGCGGGGCGGCGGTCTACTTC. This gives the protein CASSESASGAAVYF.

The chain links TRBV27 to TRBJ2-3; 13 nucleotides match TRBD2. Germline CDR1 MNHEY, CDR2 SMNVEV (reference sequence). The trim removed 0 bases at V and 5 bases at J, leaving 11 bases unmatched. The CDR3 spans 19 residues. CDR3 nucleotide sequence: TGTGCCAGCAGTTTATCGCCGGGACTAGCGGGGAAACGCGGAGATACGCAGTATTTT. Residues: CASSLSPGLAGKRGDTQYF.

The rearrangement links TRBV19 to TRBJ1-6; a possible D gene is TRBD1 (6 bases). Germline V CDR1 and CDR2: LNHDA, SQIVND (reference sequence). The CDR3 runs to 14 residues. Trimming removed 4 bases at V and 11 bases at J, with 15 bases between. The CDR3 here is CASSTGALFPPLHF. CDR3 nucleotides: TGTGCCAGTAGTACAGGGGCCCTTTTCCCACCCCTCCACTTT.